This T cell receptor beta chain derives from a study of T cell responses to AZD1222 COVID-19 vaccine. With 0 bases clipped from V and 4 bases from J, the junction kept 9 bases outside the gene matches. The germline V gene has CDR1 MNHNS and CDR2 SASEGT. This CDR3 contains 18 residues. In its sample, this clone was seen a few times. The antigen is unknown. Clones were read by immunoSEQ multiplex PCR, and TCRdb kept only the in-frame ones, dropping some. The table lists roughly 120,000 clones, 75% to 90% of them singletons. It was second doses at about 4 or about 12 weeks that were pooled. The study's findings and limits: In all cases, repertoires were sampled only after the peak T cell response. The donor cohort was predominantly white British with a female majority, and clonal diversity may have been underestimated.

The chain recombines TRBV6-1 with TRBJ1-5; 10 bases map to TRBD1. This TCR was recovered from an adult who received the AZD1222 COVID-19 vaccine. The specimen was peripheral blood, collected 28 days after the second AZD1222 dose. In nucleotides, the CDR3 is TGTGCCAGCAGTGAAGCGTGGGGACAGGGGCGTTTTAATCAGCCCCAGCATTTT. Amino acid sequence: CASSEAWGQGRFNQPQHF.